The 9 T cell receptor beta chains below were found in one sample sequenced in a study of T-cell reconstitution after alpha-beta-depleted transplantation in children. For TCRbeta, the library was prepared with unique molecular identifiers. TCRdb re-called the PCR reads through MiXCR, storing one row per CDR3 protein. The sample records around 250,000 distinct CDR3 sequences, 6.5% to 9% being singletons. Source: PBMCs, mostly from graft donor cells, taken 180 days after TCRalphabeta/CD19-depleted stem cell transplant. Receptor source: a male patient under 18 who had a stem cell transplant for acute lymphoblastic leukemia, so the T cells may come from the graft donor.

This clonotype was recorded many times. V gene TRBV7-9 combines with J gene TRBJ1-2; possibly TRBD1 for D (5 bases). V shed 5 bases and J shed 5 bases, with 21 bases lying between them. Germline-derived CDR1 and CDR2 are SEHNR and FQNEAQ (reference sequence). The length of the CDR3 is 16 residues. The CDR3 DNA sequence: TGTGCCAGCAGCAACACCCCGGGACCTATAATGTATGGCTACACCTTC. Protein: CASSNTPGPIMYGYTF.

This clonotype was recorded at least ten times. The chain recombines TRBV29-1 with TRBJ2-1, with D maybe TRBD2 (6 bases). The CDR3 consists of 14 residues. Germline-derived CDR1 and CDR2 are SQVTM and ANQGSEA. Trimming cost V 3 bases and J 7 bases, with 16 bases left between them. CDR3 in DNA: TGCAGCGTTGAGGCTGGGGGGTACGAAAATGAGCAGTTCTTC. Its translation: CSVEAGGYENEQFF.

This clonotype was found many times. The V and J genes are TRBV5-5 and TRBJ2-1; TRBD2 matches 15 bases. V gave up 5 bases and J gave up 0 bases; unmatched junction bases: 6. Germline V gene sequence: CDR1 SGHKS, CDR2 YYEKEE (reference sequence). The CDR3 extends over 18 amino acids. The CDR3 DNA reads as TGTGCCAGCAGATCGGGACTAGCGGGAGGAGGCTCCTACAATGAGCAGTTCTTC. Encoded protein: CASRSGLAGGGSYNEQFF.

There are many counts of this clonotype. The rearrangement joins TRBV6-1 to TRBJ1-3; a weak D match, TRBD1 (5 bases). V was clipped by 8 bases and J by 0 bases, with 11 bases between them. This CDR3 comprises 14 residues. Germline CDR1 is MNHNS and CDR2 is SASEGT. The chain's CDR3 is CASQEGNSGNTIYF. The CDR3 DNA reads TGTGCCAGCCAGGAGGGGAACTCTGGAAACACCATATATTTT.

This clonotype was counted ten times or more. V gene TRBV4-3 combines with J gene TRBJ1-1, with D possibly being TRBD1 (5 bases). Trimming took off 0 bases at V and 0 bases at J, with 11 bases between the two ends. Germline V CDR1 and CDR2: LGHNA, YSLEER. The CDR3 covers 16 residues. The CDR3 bases are TGCGCCAGCAGCCAAGAGGGGGGACTCCTGAACACTGAAGCTTTCTTT. Amino acid sequence: CASSQEGGLLNTEAFF.

This clonotype was picked up many times. The chain combines TRBV6-1 with TRBJ2-2; no firm D call. The CDR3 covers 14 residues. Germline-derived CDR1 and CDR2 are MNHNS and SASEGT. The V gene lost 8 bases and the J gene lost 1 base, with 11 bases spanning the gap. The CDR3 coding sequence is TGTGCCAGCGGCCGACCCCTGAACACCGGGGAGCTGTTTTTT. Translating gives CASGRPLNTGELFF.

In its sample, this clonotype was seen many times. This chain links TRBV29-1 with TRBJ1-1; 7 positions agree with TRBD1. The V gene's germline CDR1 is SQVTM and CDR2 ANQGSEA. The CDR3 totals 13 residues. The V segment lost 7 bases and the J segment 4 bases; nucleotides outside the gene matches: 9. The DNA of the CDR3 is TGCAGCGCCCAACACAGGGGTCCCACTGAAGCTTTCTTT. Amino acids: CSAQHRGPTEAFF.

The sample holds many counts of this clonotype. The rearrangement uses TRBV29-1 and TRBJ2-7; 9 nucleotides align to TRBD1. V was clipped by 3 bases and J by 7 bases; unmatched bases: 10. In germline, CDR1 is SQVTM, CDR2 ANQGSEA. There are 14 residues in the CDR3. The CDR3 loop is CSVDMGQGLLEQYF. In DNA, the CDR3 is TGCAGCGTTGATATGGGACAGGGACTACTAGAGCAGTACTTC.

Notes on this clonotype: This could be a read error, since a much larger clone is one nucleotide away. The chain is built from TRBV28 and TRBJ2-7; 8 nucleotides agree with TRBD1. V trimming: 7 bases; J trimming: 5 bases; junction bases outside the gene matches: 10. The CDR3 contains 14 residues. The germline V gene encodes CDR1 MDHEN and CDR2 SYDVKM. The DNA of the CDR3 is TGTGCCAGCACTACCCCGGGACAGGCCGACGAGCAGTACTTC. Its translation is CASTTPGQADEQYF.